These 26 T cell receptor beta chains were sequenced from one sample in a study of tumor and adjacent non-tumor tissue in lung cancer. A modified ARM-PCR protocol with three rounds of nested PCR amplified TCRbeta. TCRdb called the multiplex PCR reads again in MiXCR, with one record for every CDR3 protein. This table holds about 110,000 distinct CDR3 sequences, 60% to 80% found once. This sample's RNA came from whole unsorted tissue. The material sequenced was lung tumor tissue. All receptors derive from a woman aged 55 to 70 with non-small cell lung cancer.

Points on this clonotype: It may be a read error: a sequence one base away is much more abundant. The CDR3 spells CASGLTGELFF. Here the CDR3 DNA reads TGTGCCAGCGGCCTTACCGGGGAGCTGTTTTTT. The chain links TRBV7-9 to TRBJ2-2; D uncertain. This CDR3 spans 11 amino acids. V shed 8 bases and J shed 5 bases, with 6 bases lying between them. CDR1 and CDR2 (germline): SEHNR, FQNEAQ (reference sequence).

Worth noting for this clonotype: One junction end does not reproduce the germline sequence, and a read error may be involved. This chain uses TRBV6-2 or TRBV6-3 with TRBJ1-5; TRBD1 is a possible D gene (6 bases). The CDR3 is 16 amino acids. The V gene's germline CDR1 is MNHEY and CDR2 SVGEGT. The CDR3 loop reads CASRMGRRQANQRQHF. As DNA, the CDR3 is TGTGCCAGCAGGATGGGACGGCGACAGGCCAATCAGCGCCAGCATTTT.

About this clonotype: One end of the junction does not line up with germline, which may come from a read error. The V gene is TRBV4-3, the J gene TRBJ2-7, with TRBD2 as a possible D gene (5 bases). The germline gives CDR1 LGHNA, CDR2 YSLEER. The CDR3 runs to 21 residues. In DNA form, the CDR3 reads TGCGCCTGCAGCCAAGATATTGTTGTGTCTAGCTGGGTAACGAACTGCTACGAGCAGTACTTC. This encodes CACSQDIVVSSWVTNCYEQYF.

A word on this clonotype: Just one base apart from a much larger clone, this may be a read error. This chain links TRBV4-1 with TRBJ1-5; weak D call: TRBD1 (5 bases). Germline-derived CDR1 and CDR2 are MGHRA and YSYEKL. This CDR3 comprises 16 residues. CDR3 DNA: TGCGCCAGCAGCCAAGAGGTCACAGGTCGCAATCGGCCCCAGCATTTT. This translates into CASSQEVTGRNRPQHF.

As for this clonotype: Since a much larger clone is just one base distant, this may be a read error. The gene calls are TRBV4-3 and TRBJ2-7, with a tentative D call TRBD2 (6 bases). This CDR3 has 18 residues. Germline values: CDR1 LGHNA, CDR2 YSLEER. V dropped 0 bases and J dropped 6 bases, with 24 bases sitting between them. This chain's CDR3 is CASSQEAVYGLTGFEQYF. The CDR3 DNA reads TGCGCCAGCAGCCAAGAAGCCGTATATGGACTAACGGGATTCGAGCAGTACTTC.

As to this clonotype: One end of the junction does not line up with germline, which may come from a read error. V and J are TRBV4-3 and TRBJ2-1; no clear D gene. Germline values: CDR1 LGHNA, CDR2 YSLEER. The CDR3 has 17 amino acids. CDR3 bases: TGCACCAGCAGCCAAGAAAATACTCCCCCCCTCTACAATGGGCAGTTCTTC. Translated: CTSSQENTPPLYNGQFF.

As to this clonotype: No conserved phenylalanine or tryptophan ends this CDR3, so it is likely a read error. This chain uses TRBV6-2 or TRBV6-3 with TRBJ1-1; a weak D match, TRBD1 (6 bases). There are 13 residues in the CDR3. Trimming removed 10 bases from V and 4 bases from J, with 16 bases in between. The germline V gene encodes CDR1 MNHEY and CDR2 SVGEGT. The CDR3: CATRGTGGTEAFS. The CDR3 nucleotides are TGTGCCACTAGGGGGACCGGGGGCACTGAAGCTTTCTCT.

As regards this clonotype: One base away lies a much larger clone, so this may be a sequencing read error. The chain combines TRBV6-1 with TRBJ2-7; 7 nucleotides match TRBD1. The CDR3 runs 15 residues. The germline gives CDR1 MNHNS, CDR2 SASEGT. This CDR3 is CASSPPGQKRDEQNF. DNA of the CDR3: TGTGCCAGCAGTCCCCCGGGACAGAAAAGGGACGAGCAGAACTTC.

Worth noting for this clonotype: An end of the junction differs from the germline gene, which may be a read error. The chain carries TRBV11-3 and TRBJ2-2; D is tentatively TRBD1 or TRBD2 (6 bases each). CDR3 length: 15 residues. The germline CDR1 and CDR2 sequences are SGHNT and YENEEA. This CDR3 reads CTSSLSGVNTGRLFF. The CDR3 DNA is TGTACCAGCAGCTTATCAGGGGTGAACACCGGGAGGCTGTTTTTT.

This clonotype was recorded at least ten times. This sequence joins TRBV11-2 and TRBJ2-1; 10 nucleotides align to TRBD1. CDR3 size: 15 residues. Germline trimming cut 5 bases from V and 5 bases from J; bases unmatched to any gene: 6. CDR1 is SGHAT, CDR2 FQNNGV, per germline. CDR3 sequence (DNA): TGTGCCAGCAGCCGATCCGGGACAGGGGACAATGAGCAGTTCTTC. This gives the protein CASSRSGTGDNEQFF. Together with reference TRBV11-2 and TRBJ2-1, the CDR3 gives the full variable domain: EAGVAQSPRYKIIEKRQSVAFWCNPISGHATLYWYQQILGQGPKLLIQFQNNGVVDDSQLPKDRFSAERLKGVDSTLKIQPAKLEDSAVYLCASSRSGTGDNEQFFGPGTRLTVL.

This clonotype was picked up a small number of times. A much larger clone lies one base from this, so it may be a read error. V and J are TRBV6-5 and TRBJ1-5, with unresolved D. The CDR3 is made up of 13 amino acids. The V and J ends lost 8 bases and 3 bases respectively, with 11 bases between them. Germline lookup yields CDR1 MNHEY and CDR2 SVGAGI. Here the CDR3 DNA reads TGTGCCAGCTGCCTGGGGTCCAATCAGCCCCAGCATTTT. This translates into CASCLGSNQPQHF.

On this clonotype: A much more abundant neighbour one base away suggests this may be a read error. The CDR3 sequence is CASSQTDGTGTEKLFF. The DNA for the CDR3 is TGTGCCAGCAGCCAAACGGACGGGACCGGTACCGAAAAACTGTTTTTT. The chain couples TRBV4-2 to TRBJ1-4; D possibly corresponds to TRBD1 (5 bases). V was shortened by 2 bases and J by 8 bases, with 18 bases between the two germline ends. The CDR3 contains 16 residues. In germline, CDR1 is LGHNA, CDR2 YNFKEQ.

On this clonotype itself: An end of the junction does not agree with germline; a read error may underlie this. Here the CDR3 reads CCAVPEFSNQPQHF. The CDR3 DNA sequence: TGCTGTGCTGTCCCCGAGTTCAGCAATCAGCCCCAACATTTT. The chain couples TRBV20-1 to TRBJ1-5; D ambiguous. The germline V gene has CDR1 DFQATT and CDR2 SNEGSKA (reference sequence). CDR3 size: 14 residues.

The chain recombines TRBV12-3 or TRBV12-4 with TRBJ2-3; D remains ambiguous. This CDR3 spans 16 amino acids. Trimming shortened V by 2 bases and J by 3 bases, and 15 bases separated the two germline ends. The CDR3 loop reads CASSLPLLTWTDTQYF. The CDR3 coding sequence is TGTGCCAGCAGTTTACCCCTTTTAACATGGACAGATACGCAGTATTTT.

The J gene is TRBJ1-5, the V gene TRBV11-2; perhaps TRBD1 as D (6 bases). This CDR3 is 14 amino acids long. The V end lost 9 bases, the J end lost 5 bases, and 17 bases lay between the germline ends. Germline V gives CDR1 SGHAT, CDR2 FQNNGV. The CDR3 region is CASSGTGTDQPQHF. CDR3 in DNA: TGTGCCAGTAGCGGTACAGGGACCGATCAGCCCCAGCATTTT.

The chain is built from TRBV29-1 and TRBJ1-5; D perhaps matches TRBD1 (5 bases). V lost 4 bases to trimming and J lost 9 bases, with 19 bases between them. This CDR3 has 14 residues. Germline values: CDR1 SQVTM, CDR2 ANQGSEA. The CDR3 spells CSVGEQAEARPQHF. In nucleotides, the CDR3 is TGCAGCGTTGGGGAACAGGCGGAGGCTCGGCCCCAGCATTTT. Supplemented by reference TRBV29-1 and TRBJ1-5, the full variable domain reads SAVISQKPSRDICQRGTSLTIQCQVDSQVTMMFWYRQQPGQSLTLIATANQGSEATYESGFVIDKFPISRPNLTFSTLTVSNMSPEDSSIYLCSVGEQAEARPQHFGDGTRLSIL.

In the case of this clonotype: Without the conserved terminal phenylalanine or tryptophan, this CDR3 likely stems from a read error. V usage is TRBV14 and J usage is TRBJ1-6; D remains unclear. Trimming shortened V by 4 bases and J by 10 bases, and 14 bases separated the two germline ends. The CDR3 extends over 14 amino acids. Germline CDR1 SGHDN, CDR2 FVKESK. CDR3 sequence reads: CASSLIRIESPLHL. The DNA of the CDR3 is TGTGCCAGCAGCCTTATTAGGATCGAATCACCCCTCCACCTT.

A note on this clonotype: The CDR3 ends on some other residue instead of the conserved phenylalanine or tryptophan, so this is likely a read error. The chain carries TRBV4-2 and TRBJ1-1; no clear D gene. Germline assignment: CDR1 LGHNA and CDR2 YNFKEQ. Trimming took 7 bases from V and 5 from J, leaving 14 bases between them. The CDR3 extends over 13 amino acids. CDR3 DNA: TGTGCCAGCACTTGGGATCTATATACTGAAGCTTTCTTA. Protein product: CASTWDLYTEAFL.

With regard to this clonotype: A much more abundant neighbour one base away suggests this may be a read error. The chain couples TRBV6-6 to TRBJ2-5; D may match TRBD1 or TRBD2 (5 bases each). The CDR3 runs 14 residues. V lost 6 bases and J 5 bases, leaving 16 bases between the germline ends. From germline, CDR1 is MNHNY and CDR2 SVGAGI (reference sequence). CDR3: CASRPQGDVETQYF. The CDR3 region has the DNA TGTGCCAGCAGACCCCAAGGGGACGTGGAGACCCAGTACTTC.

This clonotype was detected only a few times. A read error may produce the germline difference seen at one junction end. The V call is TRBV11-2, the J call TRBJ2-7, with D perhaps TRBD1 or TRBD2 (5 bases each). The CDR3 is 14 residues long. Germline V gives CDR1 SGHAT, CDR2 FQNNGV. In nucleotides, the CDR3 is TGTCCCAGCAGTTGGGACGGCGGAGGATATGAGCAGTACTTC. Protein sequence: CPSSWDGGGYEQYF.

The chain joins TRBV6-2 or TRBV6-3 to TRBJ1-5, with 8 bases that match TRBD1. The V gene end was trimmed by 10 bases and the J gene end by 5 bases; junction bases not matched to a gene: 13. The CDR3 totals 15 residues. Looked up from germline, CDR1 is MNHEY and CDR2 is SVGEGT. The CDR3 bases are TGTGCCAACACCACAGGGGGGAGGGAAGATCAGCCCCAGCATTTT. This encodes CANTTGGREDQPQHF.

This clonotype appeared a few times. The chain carries TRBV11-2 and TRBJ2-1, with D perhaps TRBD1 or TRBD2 (5 bases each). Trimming pared 5 bases from V and 5 bases from J, leaving 10 bases between. Per the germline V gene, CDR1 is SGHAT and CDR2 is FQNNGV. The CDR3 extends over 13 amino acids. The CDR3 nucleotides are TGTGCCAGCAGCACAGGACTTAACAATGAGCAGTTCTTC. Translating it yields CASSTGLNNEQFF. The complete variable domain, with remaining parts taken from reference TRBV11-2 and TRBJ2-1, reads EAGVAQSPRYKIIEKRQSVAFWCNPISGHATLYWYQQILGQGPKLLIQFQNNGVVDDSQLPKDRFSAERLKGVDSTLKIQPAKLEDSAVYLCASSTGLNNEQFFGPGTRLTVL.

This clonotype appeared many times. This rearrangement joins TRBV6-1 to TRBJ2-4, with D possibly being TRBD1 (5 bases). V was trimmed by 5 bases and J by 0 bases, leaving 14 bases between them. The germline V gene has CDR1 MNHNS and CDR2 SASEGT. This CDR3 region has 16 residues. The CDR3 bases are TGTGCCAGCAGTTCGCCTGACAGCTTAGCCAAAAACATTCAGTACTTC. This sequence encodes CASSSPDSLAKNIQYF.

This clonotype came up many times. The V call is TRBV4-2, the J call TRBJ1-4; D gene uncertain. The CDR3 contains 12 residues. Germline CDR1 is LGHNA and CDR2 is YNFKEQ. Trimming removed 4 bases from V and 8 bases from J, with 8 bases in between. The CDR3 sequence is CASSLEMEKLFF. The DNA for the CDR3 is TGTGCCAGCAGCCTAGAAATGGAAAAACTGTTTTTT.

A note on this clonotype: The CDR3 does not end in the conserved phenylalanine or tryptophan, so this is likely a read error. The gene calls are TRBV11-1 and TRBJ1-1, with unresolved D. The CDR3 totals 13 residues. V gave up 3 bases and J gave up 3 bases, with 8 bases separating them. Germline V gives CDR1 SGHAT, CDR2 FQDESV (reference sequence). DNA for the CDR3: TGTGCCAGCAGCTTTATCCAGTACACTGAAGCTTTCTCT. The encoded protein is CASSFIQYTEAFS.

Regarding this clonotype: A junction boundary mismatches the germline segment, possibly from a read error. The chain uses TRBV12-3 or TRBV12-4 and TRBJ1-2; D call uncertain. This CDR3 comprises 11 residues. DNA for the CDR3: TGTGCCAACAGTCTGGGCTACGGCTACACCTTC. Its protein product is CANSLGYGYTF.